The clone carrying this T cell receptor beta chain is a singleton in its sample. This sample was taken from a study of T cell responses to AZD1222 COVID-19 vaccine. Germline loops: CDR1 SGHRS, CDR2 YFSETQ. The CDR3 consists of 18 residues. V dropped 0 bases and J dropped 1; count of bases not matched to a gene: 8. The method was immunoSEQ multiplex PCR; TCRdb's version includes in-frame clones alone and lacks a portion of them. The sample has about 97,000 clones; 80% to 90% are singletons. The sample here was peripheral blood, taken on day 0 of AZD1222 vaccination. This sequence originates from an adult in good health. This chain joins TRBV5-1 and TRBJ1-1; 11 bases agree with TRBD1. CDR3 nucleotides: TGCGCCAGCAGCTTGGGCCGGGACAGGGGGATCGGGAACACTGAAGCTTTCTTT. Translated, it gives CASSLGRDRGIGNTEAFF. The full variable domain, completed using reference TRBV5-1 and TRBJ1-1, is KAGVTQTPRYLIKTRGQQVTLSCSPISGHRSVSWYQQTPGQGLQFLFEYFSETQRNKGNFPGRFSGRQFSNSRSEMNVSTLELGDSALYLCASSLGRDRGIGNTEAFFGQGTRLTVV.